This T cell receptor beta chain derives from a study of T cell clonality in common variable immunodeficiency. Overall study results and limits: Fewer deletions and N-nucleotide insertions were reportedly seen in common variable immunodeficiency TCR beta sequences.

This clone is labeled medium-sized (0.01 to 0.1%). Its matching antigen is unknown. The missing CDR3 end, 3 residues past where the read stops, is filled in from the germline J gene. Patients had low serum IgG, IgA and/or IgM and specific antibody deficiency. Caucasian heritage predominated among both patients and controls. CVID subjects were neither ill nor on immunomodulatory or immunosuppressive medication at sampling. Donors gave roughly 5 to 8 ml heparinized peripheral whole blood. The ends were cut back, 7 bases at V and 0 bases at J, with 4 bases in the middle. The CDR3 totals 13 residues. The table came from immunoSEQ multiplex PCR; TCRdb's copy has only in-frame clones and leaves some out. The sample yields 10,000 to 13,000 clones, without any singletons.

The V call is TRBV12-3 or TRBV12-4, the J call TRBJ2-6; unclear D gene. This receptor was identified in a human donor with common variable immunodeficiency. The sequenced sample consisted of peripheral blood mononuclear cells. The CDR3 sequence is CASIHSGANVLTF. The part of the CDR3 DNA that was read is TGTGCCAGCATTCACTCTGGGGCCAACGTC.